Listed below are T cell receptor beta chains from one sample, sequenced in a study of Ad26.COV2.S vaccination and SARS-CoV-2 variants. Generated by immunoSEQ multiplex PCR, the TCRdb table keeps only in-frame clones and is missing some. The sample carries hundreds of thousands of clones, around 86% recorded once. This sample comprised peripheral blood, obtained in a trial of Ad26.COV2.S vaccine versus placebo. These receptors were taken from a person between 18 and 65 years old who received the Ad26.COV2.S COVID-19 vaccine or a placebo. The CDR3 runs from the conserved cysteine through the conserved F or W. Each record gives: V gene, CDR3 length, J gene, CDR3 protein.

TRBV3-1/TRBV3-2	18	TRBJ2-3	CASSQDLWQLPSADTQYF
TRBV15	17	TRBJ1-5	CATSRDRTPYSNQPQHF
TRBV3-1/TRBV3-2	13	TRBJ1-1	CASSSVRGSEAFF
TRBV6-2/TRBV6-3	16	TRBJ1-5	CASSWGATGYNQPQHF
TRBV19	14	TRBJ2-7	CASSLMDSSYEQYF
TRBV18	16	TRBJ1-5	CASSMTTVYSNQPQHF
TRBV9	15	TRBJ1-1	CASSSGRGWGTEAFF
TRBV2	14	TRBJ1-1	CASTRQGLSTEAFF
TRBV4-3	18	TRBJ2-4	CASSQEASGGLAKNIQYF
TRBV5-1	15	TRBJ2-1	CASSLDRGSYNEQFF
TRBV3-1/TRBV3-2	11	TRBJ1-1	CASSKGRGTFF
TRBV7-8	12	TRBJ1-2	CASSGENYGYTF
TRBV9	12	TRBJ1-1	CASSVNDGRAFF
TRBV7-6	15	TRBJ1-5	CASSLDGNSNQPQHF
TRBV9	16	TRBJ1-1	CASSVFPGTENTEAFF
TRBV11-1	12	TRBJ1-5	CASSSETGIQHF
TRBV18	15	TRBJ1-1	CASSPPLGIVTEAFF
TRBV5-4	14	TRBJ2-3	CASSPPGGQDTQYF
TRBV4-1	13	TRBJ1-5	CASSQERGQPQHF
TRBV6-5	14	TRBJ2-1	CASSKSSKPNEQFF
TRBV12-5	18	TRBJ2-6	CASGFTGTGGAGANVLTF
TRBV5-1	18	TRBJ1-3	CASSPRGTGGSTGNTIYF
TRBV18	14	TRBJ2-7	CASSAGTGLYEQYF
TRBV4-1	16	TRBJ1-1	CASRPVAAKGGTEAFF
TRBV9	15	TRBJ2-3	CASSVSGTSTDTQYF
TRBV12-3/TRBV12-4	12	TRBJ1-2	CASGLTNYGYTF
TRBV5-4	14	TRBJ1-6	CASSQDSYNSPLHF
TRBV9	18	TRBJ1-6	CASSVGVRGGPYNSPLHF
TRBV6-6	13	TRBJ1-1	CASSPGVETEAFF
TRBV28	15	TRBJ2-1	CASSLYRGGADEQFF
TRBV7-9	12	TRBJ1-2	CASSLQNYGYTF
TRBV5-4	15	TRBJ2-7	CASSVSSLRGYEQYF
TRBV7-9	15	TRBJ2-1	CASSLEGTEKFKQFF
TRBV10-3	14	TRBJ1-2	CAISGGPVGYGYTF
TRBV12-3/TRBV12-4	13	TRBJ1-1	CASSLRVYTEAFF
TRBV4-1	13	TRBJ1-5	CASSQWRGEPQHF